Following are 28 T cell receptor beta chains from one sample sequenced in a study of tissue T cells after allogeneic stem cell transplantation. The method was immunoSEQ multiplex PCR; TCRdb's version includes in-frame clones alone and lacks a portion of them. The sample consists of fewer than 2,000 clones, around 76% of them appearing once. Specimen: colon tissue, collected at autopsy. These receptor sequences come from a male patient aged 40 to 70 with steroid-refractory graft-versus-host disease after an allogeneic stem cell transplant. Some T cells could come from the graft donor.

The chain couples TRBV7-2 to TRBJ2-5; 12 nucleotides line up with TRBD2. Germline V gives CDR1 SGHTA, CDR2 FQGNSA. V trimming: 5 bases; J trimming: 7 bases; junction bases outside the gene matches: 20. CDR3 length: 19 residues. The CDR3 region is CASSLEGRASGGAGGTQYF. The CDR3 nucleotides read TGTGCCAGCAGCCTAGAGGGGCGGGCTAGCGGGGGGGCCGGGGGGACCCAGTACTTC.

J is TRBJ2-2 and V is TRBV19; tentatively, D is TRBD2 (6 bases). Germline assignment: CDR1 LNHDA and CDR2 SQIVND (reference sequence). The CDR3 sequence is 15 residues long. Trimming cost V 9 bases and J 1 base, with 15 bases left between them. Here the CDR3 reads CASRRDSLNTGELFF. The CDR3 DNA is TGTGCCAGCAGGAGGGACTCACTGAACACCGGGGAGCTGTTTTTT.

The rearrangement uses TRBV30 and TRBJ2-7, with D perhaps TRBD2 (5 bases). The CDR3 runs 11 residues. CDR1 GTSNPN and CDR2 SVGIG come from the germline V gene (reference sequence). Trimming cost V 3 bases and J 3 bases, with 6 bases left between them. The CDR3: CAWRDFYEQYF. The CDR3 coding sequence is TGTGCCTGGAGGGACTTCTACGAGCAGTACTTC.

The chain employs TRBV10-3 and TRBJ2-3; D is possibly TRBD1 (5 bases). Trimming left V 3 bases short and J 2 bases short, with 9 bases between. The CDR3 has 14 residues. Germline loops: CDR1 ENHRY, CDR2 SYGVKD. The CDR3 DNA sequence: TGTGCCATCAGTGATCAGGGATCCACAGATACGCAGTATTTT. It specifies CAISDQGSTDTQYF.

The chain couples TRBV27 to TRBJ1-3; the D is unclear. Germline V gene sequence: CDR1 MNHEY, CDR2 SMNVEV (reference sequence). CDR3 length: 15 residues. V gave up 0 bases and J gave up 1 base, with 7 bases separating them. CDR3 in amino acids: CASSLSSGSGNTIYF. The CDR3 DNA follows: TGTGCCAGCAGTTTATCGTCCGGGTCTGGAAACACCATATATTTT.

The V and J genes are TRBV5-6 and TRBJ2-1; a weak D match, TRBD1 (6 bases). The CDR3 consists of 12 residues. V gave up 0 bases and J gave up 10 bases, with 8 bases separating them. CDR1 SGHDT and CDR2 YYEEEE come from the germline V gene. DNA of the CDR3: TGTGCCAGCAGCTTGGAGACAGGCGAGCAGTTCTTC. Translating it yields CASSLETGEQFF.

The chain has TRBV10-1 and TRBJ1-2; possible D gene TRBD1, 6 bases. This CDR3 spans 12 amino acids. From germline, CDR1 is WNHNN and CDR2 SYGVQD (reference sequence). The V end was cut by 4 bases, the J end by 3 bases, with 6 bases between. CDR3: CASSAGDYGYTF. For the CDR3, the DNA is TGCGCCAGCAGTGCAGGGGACTATGGCTACACCTTC.

This clone was observed a handful of times. The J gene is TRBJ1-1, the V gene TRBV25-1; 9 nucleotides line up with TRBD1. Germline CDR1 and CDR2: MGHDK and SYGVNS. The CDR3 is made up of 15 amino acids. J was trimmed by 0 bases and V by 7 bases; bases with no gene match: 6. The chain's CDR3 is CASKGQGNMNTEAFF. The CDR3 DNA reads TGTGCCAGCAAGGGACAGGGAAATATGAACACTGAAGCTTTCTTT.

The chain has TRBV18 and TRBJ2-5; 7 bases line up with TRBD2. CDR1 is KGHSH and CDR2 is LQKENI in the germline V gene. Germline trimming cut 1 base from V and 5 bases from J; bases unmatched to any gene: 10. CDR3 length: 16 amino acids. This CDR3 reads CASSPQRGWAGETQYF. The CDR3 nucleotides are TGTGCCAGCTCACCACAGCGGGGTTGGGCAGGTGAGACCCAGTACTTC.

Only a few counts were recorded for this clone. J is TRBJ2-7 and V is TRBV5-1; 8 nucleotides line up with TRBD1. V trimming: 7 bases; J trimming: 2 bases; junction bases outside the gene matches: 8. The CDR3 contains 14 residues. Germline V gives CDR1 SGHRS, CDR2 YFSETQ. CDR3 nucleotides: TGCGCCAGCGGGCAGGGGGCGATGCCCTACGAGCAGTACTTC. It codes for CASGQGAMPYEQYF.

This clone was observed a single time. The genes are TRBV9 and TRBJ2-2; D is ambiguous. Trimming took 0 bases from V and 6 from J, leaving 15 bases between them. Germline V lookup: CDR1 SGDLS, CDR2 YYNGEE. There are 16 residues in the CDR3. CDR3 residues: CASSVEWGHRAGELFF. The CDR3 nucleotides read TGTGCCAGCAGCGTAGAGTGGGGTCACCGAGCCGGGGAGCTGTTTTTT.

The chain uses TRBV19 and TRBJ2-5, with D perhaps assigned TRBD1 or TRBD2 (5 bases each). The germline V gene has CDR1 LNHDA and CDR2 SQIVND (reference sequence). This CDR3 is built from 15 residues. The ends were cut back, 5 bases at V and 2 bases at J, with 15 bases in the middle. The CDR3 DNA reads TGTGCCAGTAGTTTGACCGGGACGGAGCAAGAGACCCAGTACTTC. Translation: CASSLTGTEQETQYF.

This rearrangement joins TRBV4-1 to TRBJ1-1; no firm D call. The CDR3 has 16 amino acids. The V end lost 0 bases, the J end lost 1 base, and 12 bases lay between the germline ends. Germline CDR1 and CDR2: MGHRA and YSYEKL. In DNA, the CDR3 is TGCGCCAGCAGCCAAGATTCGCAGGCACCGAACACTGAAGCTTTCTTT. Its translation is CASSQDSQAPNTEAFF.

The rearrangement uses TRBV30 and TRBJ1-3, with D perhaps TRBD1 (5 bases). Trimming took 6 bases from V and 2 from J, leaving 14 bases between them. In germline, CDR1 is GTSNPN, CDR2 SVGIG (reference sequence). The length of the CDR3 is 14 residues. CDR3 sequence reads: CACTQVSAGNTIYF. CDR3 in DNA: TGTGCCTGTACACAGGTCTCGGCTGGAAACACCATATATTTT. Full variable domain (outside the CDR3, taken from reference TRBV30 and TRBJ1-3): SQTIHQWPATLVQPVGSPLSLECTVEGTSNPNLYWYRQAAGRGLQLLFYSVGIGQISSEVPQNLSASRPQDRQFILSSKKLLLSDSGFYLCACTQVSAGNTIYFGEGSWLTVV.

A word on this clone: This sample also contains other DNA sequences that code for the same CDR3. The V and J genes are TRBV4-3 and TRBJ2-7; weak D call: TRBD2 (5 bases). The germline V and J ends were trimmed by 1 base and 7 bases, with 17 bases remaining between them. The germline V gene has CDR1 LGHNA and CDR2 YSLEER. The CDR3 is 15 amino acids. The CDR3 bases are TGCGCCAGCAGCCAAGCTAGGAGGACCGCCGGAGAGCAGTACTTC. Encoded protein: CASSQARRTAGEQYF.

J is TRBJ2-2 and V is TRBV6-4; D unresolved. The CDR3 has 13 residues. Germline lookup yields CDR1 MRHNA and CDR2 SNTAGT. V was shortened by 4 bases and J by 1 base, with 4 bases between the two germline ends. CDR3 in amino acids: CASSAKNTGELFF. For the CDR3, the DNA is TGTGCCAGCAGTGCAAAGAACACCGGGGAGCTGTTTTTT.

The gene calls are TRBV19 and TRBJ1-5, with TRBD1 as a possible D gene (6 bases). Germline V CDR1 and CDR2: LNHDA, SQIVND (reference sequence). Trimming stripped 5 bases from V and 2 bases from J, with 16 bases between. This CDR3 region has 16 residues. CDR3 DNA: TGTGCCAGTAGTCCTCTCGGGGGCCTGGGCAATCAGCCCCAGCATTTT. The encoded protein is CASSPLGGLGNQPQHF.

This clone was counted a few times. The rearrangement uses TRBV14 and TRBJ2-7; D may correspond to TRBD1 or TRBD2 (5 bases each). Trimming removed 2 bases at V and 3 bases at J, with 11 bases between. Looked up from germline, CDR1 is SGHDN and CDR2 is FVKESK. This CDR3 spans 14 amino acids. CDR3 sequence reads: CASSQRDGDYEQYF. The CDR3 coding sequence is TGTGCCAGCAGCCAACGGGACGGAGACTACGAGCAGTACTTC. Supplemented by reference TRBV14 and TRBJ2-7, the full variable domain reads EAGVTQFPSHSVIEKGQTVTLRCDPISGHDNLYWYRRVMGKEIKFLLHFVKESKQDESGMPNNRFLAERTGGTYSTLKVQPAELEDSGVYFCASSQRDGDYEQYFGPGTRLTVT.

The chain recombines TRBV6-4 with TRBJ1-4; no clear D. The ends were cut back, 0 bases at V and 7 bases at J, with 12 bases in the middle. The length of the CDR3 is 15 residues. The germline CDR1 and CDR2 sequences are MRHNA and SNTAGT. The CDR3 spells CASSDSIGVGEKLFF. Here the CDR3 DNA reads TGTGCCAGCAGTGACTCGATCGGGGTTGGTGAAAAACTGTTTTTT.

V is TRBV19 and J is TRBJ1-4, with TRBD1 matching 7 bases. Per the germline V gene, CDR1 is LNHDA and CDR2 is SQIVND (reference sequence). The length of the CDR3 is 16 residues. V lost 6 bases, J lost 8 bases, and 15 bases stayed unmatched. In DNA, the CDR3 is TGTGCCAGTAGCGGAGACTCGACAGGGCTGTACGAAAAACTGTTTTTT. Amino acids: CASSGDSTGLYEKLFF.

This clone was seen only once. The rearrangement links TRBV6-5 to TRBJ1-4, with 9 bases that match TRBD1. Germline V gene sequence: CDR1 MNHEY, CDR2 SVGAGI. The CDR3 is 14 residues long. V shed 5 bases and J 6 bases; nucleotides not matched to a gene: 4. The CDR3 here is CASSLQGADEKLFF. The CDR3 nucleotides read TGTGCCAGCAGTCTACAGGGGGCGGATGAAAAACTGTTTTTT.

This clone appeared a few times. The chain employs TRBV5-1 and TRBJ1-3; D is perhaps TRBD1 (5 bases). Trimming took off 4 bases at V and 4 bases at J, with 18 bases between the two ends. Germline values: CDR1 SGHRS, CDR2 YFSETQ. The CDR3 consists of 16 residues. Written as DNA, the CDR3 is TGCGCCAGCAGCCTGGACGGGACGTGGGAAGGAAACACCATATATTTT. Protein product: CASSLDGTWEGNTIYF.

The table lists this clone with a few counts. The chain has TRBV11-2 and TRBJ2-7; no firm D call. Germline lookup yields CDR1 SGHAT and CDR2 FQNNGV. The CDR3 runs to 14 residues. Trimming pared 1 base from V and 6 bases from J, leaving 13 bases between. The CDR3 region is CASSLVGQASEQYF. In nucleotides, the CDR3 is TGTGCCAGCAGCTTAGTTGGGCAGGCTAGCGAGCAGTACTTC.

The chain has TRBV4-1 and TRBJ2-5; no firm D call. The ends were cut back, 4 bases at V and 3 bases at J, with 3 bases in the middle. Per germline, CDR1 MGHRA and CDR2 YSYEKL. The CDR3 runs to 11 residues. CDR3 DNA sequence: TGCGCCAGCAGCCTCGAAGAGACCCAGTACTTC. Protein sequence: CASSLEETQYF.

The chain carries TRBV9 and TRBJ2-1; the match to TRBD2 covers 9 bases. The CDR3 contains 15 residues. After removal of 0 bases from V and 6 bases from J, the junction contained 4 bases not matched to a gene. CDR1 is SGDLS and CDR2 is YYNGEE in the germline V gene. The CDR3 reads CASSVASGGPNEQFF. The DNA of the CDR3 is TGTGCCAGCAGCGTAGCGAGCGGGGGGCCCAATGAGCAGTTCTTC.

The V call is TRBV2, the J call TRBJ2-4; no clear D. Germline CDR1 SNHLY, CDR2 FYNNEI. The CDR3 runs to 11 residues. V lost 7 bases and J 6 bases, leaving 7 bases between the germline ends. In DNA form, the CDR3 reads TGTGCCAGCACATCCACAAACATTCAGTACTTC. It translates to CASTSTNIQYF.

This sequence joins TRBV5-5 and TRBJ2-5; no firm D call. Trimming removed 1 base from V and 5 bases from J, with 12 bases in between. Germline V lookup: CDR1 SGHKS, CDR2 YYEKEE (reference sequence). The CDR3 sequence is 14 residues long. The DNA of the CDR3 is TGTGCCAGCAGCTTGCCTGGCGTTGGGGAGACCCAGTACTTC. Amino acids: CASSLPGVGETQYF.

This clone has a single count. The V and J genes are TRBV11-1 and TRBJ2-1; no firm D call. The germline gives CDR1 SGHAT, CDR2 FQDESV (reference sequence). This CDR3 is built from 12 residues. Trimming left V 5 bases short and J 7 bases short, with 9 bases between. The CDR3 protein is CASSGRSNEQFF. DNA for the CDR3: TGTGCCAGCAGCGGCAGGAGTAATGAGCAGTTCTTC.